This entry describes one T cell receptor beta chain. Since the CDR3 does not end with the conserved phenylalanine or tryptophan, this likely comes from a read error. The DNA is omitted, as the CDR3 cannot be located on it reliably, and the CDR3 follows TCRdb's listing. These data come from a study of blood T cell repertoires in COVID-19. The wider study: Italy, Spain and the United States were the sources of the convalescent and acute COVID-19 samples. Sources were T cells, B-cell-depleted T cells, or PBMCs; the material itself was cDNA or gDNA.

Authors' analysis steps: How many nucleated cells were present was estimated from reference gene primer amplification. Clones were read by immunoSEQ multiplex PCR, and TCRdb kept only the in-frame ones, dropping some. That table is the source of V, J and clone size, and D and trimming were worked out from the DNA. The sample yields 200,000 to 300,000 clones, roughly 88% seen once. The sample consisted of peripheral blood. This clonotype originated in a man in his forties who had recovered from COVID-19.

This CDR3 reads CASSQISGGVVL. The chain carries TRBV3-1 (or the pseudogene TRBV3-2) and TRBJ2-7; TRBD2 was called by the table and not checked on the DNA. Germline assignment: CDR1 LGHDT and CDR2 YNNKEL (reference sequence). The CDR3 has 12 amino acids, counting both end residues.